This T cell receptor beta chain was observed in a study of blood T cell repertoires in COVID-19. Clones were sequenced by immunoSEQ multiplex PCR, and TCRdb holds only the in-frame ones, with some missing. The sample includes about 330,000 clones, roughly 90% of them seen just once. The receptor's source is a man in his thirties or forties with COVID-19, enrolled during active disease. Sample: peripheral blood.

For the CDR3, the DNA is TGCGCCAGCAGCCCCAGACAGGGGGATACGCAGTATTTT. The encoded protein is CASSPRQGDTQYF. J is TRBJ2-3 and V is TRBV4-3, with 8 bases that match TRBD1. V trimming: 4 bases; J trimming: 6 bases; junction bases outside the gene matches: 3. Germline CDR1 LGHNA, CDR2 YSLEER. CDR3 size: 13 residues.